This T cell receptor (beta chain) was recorded in a study of Graves' ophthalmopathy and Graves' hyperthyroidism. TCR beta CDR3 regions were amplified from RNA transcripts. An initial RT-PCR round employing HTBI primers preceded a second-round multiplex PCR. One entry per CDR3 protein, called by TCRdb with MiXCR from the multiplex PCR reads. The sample has 900,000 to 1,200,000 distinct CDR3 sequences, less than 45% seen once. J lost 5 bases, V lost 5 bases, and 5 bases had no gene match. CDR3 length equals 14 residues. Germline-derived CDR1 and CDR2 are SEHNR and FQNEAQ (reference sequence). This clonotype was seen ten or more times.

This sequence was found in an adult man with Graves' hyperthyroidism. The sample comprised peripheral blood or thyroid tissue (not recorded which). V is TRBV7-9 and J is TRBJ1-2; 10 nucleotides agree with TRBD1. CDR3 sequence: CASSIGTGAYGYTF. The CDR3 bases are TGTGCCAGCAGCATAGGGACAGGGGCATATGGCTACACCTTC.